These T cell receptor beta chains were read from a single sample in a study of T cell repertoires in cytomegalovirus infection. TCRdb fed the reads into MiXCR, producing one record per CDR3 protein. This table has around 490,000 distinct CDR3 sequences, 26% appearing once. Source material: PBMCs. All receptors come from a human donor in good health (CMV status not recorded). Some clones in this sample may be carry-over from other donors' samples. Each CDR3 is given without its conserved first and last residue. The order of the fields is J gene, CDR3 length, V gene, CDR3 protein.

j_call: TRBJ1-1; cdr3_length: 10; v_call: TRBV30; cdr3_aa: AWTPLNTEAF
j_call: TRBJ2-5; cdr3_length: 13; v_call: TRBV7-2; cdr3_aa: ASSLTGGAGETQY
j_call: TRBJ1-6; cdr3_length: 15; v_call: TRBV7-3; cdr3_aa: ASSLNGAGQVNSPLH
j_call: TRBJ2-1; cdr3_length: 13; v_call: TRBV7-6; cdr3_aa: ASSSGQGAFHEQF
j_call: TRBJ2-1; cdr3_length: 12; v_call: TRBV2; cdr3_aa: ASSDTEGANEQF
j_call: TRBJ2-1; cdr3_length: 15; v_call: TRBV9; cdr3_aa: ASSVDPPAGIHNEQF
j_call: TRBJ1-1; cdr3_length: 13; v_call: TRBV28; cdr3_aa: ASSGTARMNTEAF
j_call: TRBJ1-2; cdr3_length: 12; v_call: TRBV7-9; cdr3_aa: ASSPRGSNYGYT
j_call: TRBJ2-5; cdr3_length: 13; v_call: TRBV7-2; cdr3_aa: ASSWTRLYQETQY
j_call: TRBJ2-1; cdr3_length: 13; v_call: TRBV6-5; cdr3_aa: ASSATSGRGGGQF
j_call: TRBJ1-4; cdr3_length: 14; v_call: TRBV12-3/TRBV12-4; cdr3_aa: ASKSYRDSGNEKLF
j_call: TRBJ2-1; cdr3_length: 10; v_call: TRBV7-2; cdr3_aa: ASSPVGYEQF
j_call: TRBJ2-2; cdr3_length: 15; v_call: TRBV7-9; cdr3_aa: ASSFPGLAFNTGELF
j_call: TRBJ2-1; cdr3_length: 14; v_call: TRBV4-3; cdr3_aa: ASSRKLAGETNEQF
j_call: TRBJ2-2; cdr3_length: 14; v_call: TRBV7-2; cdr3_aa: ASSLVPGALTGELF
j_call: TRBJ1-5; cdr3_length: 17; v_call: TRBV6-6; cdr3_aa: ASSYSGTGVRIINQPQH
j_call: TRBJ2-7; cdr3_length: 11; v_call: TRBV7-6; cdr3_aa: ASSDRTDRGQY
j_call: TRBJ1-1; cdr3_length: 13; v_call: TRBV7-9; cdr3_aa: ASSPMGQGNTEAF
j_call: TRBJ1-6; cdr3_length: 13; v_call: TRBV7-2; cdr3_aa: ASSLRGEINSPLH
j_call: TRBJ1-2; cdr3_length: 12; v_call: TRBV30; cdr3_aa: AWRRPGQGGGYT
j_call: TRBJ2-3; cdr3_length: 11; v_call: TRBV20-1; cdr3_aa: SARVPKPDTQY
j_call: TRBJ2-2; cdr3_length: 12; v_call: TRBV20-1; cdr3_aa: SAMEGGNTGELF